The 2 T cell receptor beta chains presented below share a single source sample, sequenced in a study of T cell responses to AZD1222 COVID-19 vaccine. Assay: immunoSEQ multiplex PCR; the TCRdb copy retains only in-frame clones and omits some. In the table there are 70,000 to 90,000 clones, approximately 91% of which are singletons. The sample was peripheral blood, taken on day 0 of AZD1222 vaccination. These receptors were collected from an adult in good health.

This chain joins TRBV7-3 and TRBJ2-1; D call uncertain. Between the trimmed V and J ends, which lost 4 bases and 6 bases, there was a span of 7 bases. CDR3 length equals 12 residues. Germline V gene sequence: CDR1 SGHTA, CDR2 FQGTGA. In DNA form, the CDR3 reads TGTGCCAGCAGCTCGGGTCTCAATGAGCAGTTCTTC. Protein: CASSSGLNEQFF.

The genes are TRBV11-2 and TRBJ1-1; TRBD1 matches 8 bases. After removal of 3 bases from V and 6 bases from J, the junction contained 12 bases not matched to a gene. The germline V gene encodes CDR1 SGHAT and CDR2 FQNNGV. This CDR3 has 16 residues. This CDR3 is CASSLDQTGAGAEAFF. The CDR3 DNA reads as TGTGCCAGCAGCTTGGATCAGACAGGGGCCGGGGCTGAAGCTTTCTTT.